This TCR beta chain comes out of a study of TIL therapy for anti-PD-1-resistant metastatic lung cancer. Study as a whole: Patients then received nivolumab; progressors got lymphodepletion, TIL and IL-2. Findings of the study overall: After infusion, TIL clonotypes partly replaced peripheral T cells and declined over months.

Time point reported: pre-treatment sample, taken before nivolumab and TIL therapy. A note on this clone: Its antigen remains unknown.

This was the immunoSEQ v3 assay. Libraries were sequenced to around 2 million read pairs (survey) or roughly 4.5-6.5 million (deep). TCRdb's table, derived via immunoSEQ multiplex PCR, lists solely in-frame clones and lacks some. The sample holds about 59,000 clones, 73% seen once. This CDR3 has 16 residues. Trimming removed 1 base from V and 7 bases from J, with 20 bases in between. The germline gives CDR1 LGHNA, CDR2 YNFKEQ. This chain connects TRBV4-2 to TRBJ2-7, with a weak D call TRBD2 (6 bases). The clonotype was recovered from a person aged 25 to 85 with non-small cell lung cancer. The sequenced sample was blood, obtained at baseline. CDR3 residues: CASSQGRTWRAGEQYF. DNA for the CDR3: TGTGCCAGCAGCCAAGGAAGGACCTGGCGGGCGGGGGAGCAGTACTTC.